Given below is one T cell receptor beta chain in context. This specimen belongs to a study of blood T cell repertoires in COVID-19. About the research overall: Researchers got acute and convalescent COVID-19 samples from the United States, Italy and Spain. PBMCs, B-cell-depleted T cells, or T cells provided the cDNA or gDNA that made up the material.

Germline CDR1 is SNHLY and CDR2 is FYNNEI. The CDR3 length is 14 residues. The V and J ends lost 3 bases and 10 bases respectively, with 15 bases between them. In the original workflow: The authors estimated nucleated cell counts from reference gene primer amplification. The repertoire was sequenced with immunoSEQ multiplex PCR; TCRdb's copy has only in-frame clones and lacks some. V and J calls and clone size are those listed in that table; D and trimming were worked out from the DNA. The repertoire holds 120,000 or so clones, with 88% as singletons. The sequencing input was peripheral blood. The chain uses TRBV2 and TRBJ1-4; tentatively, D is TRBD1 (5 bases). The sequence derives from a woman older than 75 with acute or convalescent COVID-19. CDR3 amino acids: CASSEGGTRGKLFF. As DNA, the CDR3 is TGTGCCAGCAGTGAGGGGGGGACGCGCGGAAAACTGTTTTTT.